These 4 T cell receptor delta chains originate from one sample sequenced in a study of gamma-delta T cells after stem cell transplantation. TCRdb reanalysed the RT-PCR reads with CATT. This sample carries around 2,700 delta-chain clones, about 1.8% of them seen once, and the ten largest clones take 30% to 45%. The specimen sequenced was gamma-delta T cells. These receptors came from a human donor. It is not recorded whose cells these are; they may come from a transplant donor.

Of note for this clone: TCRdb attributes to this sequence the protein of a much larger clone, which differs from the DNA translation at residue 18; a read error is likely, and the protein displayed is translated from the DNA. The chain has TRDV2 and TRDJ1; 12 bases fit TRDD3. The germline V gene encodes CDR1 GEAIGNYY and CDR2 EKD. The CDR3 extends over 19 amino acids. DNA for the CDR3: TGTGCCTGTGACCCGGTACTGGGGGATACACAGTTGTACACCGATAAACTCACCTTT. Protein sequence: CACDPVLGDTQLYTDKLTF.

This clone was observed a handful of times. A far bigger clonotype differs at one base, so this is likely a read error. The V call is TRDV2, the J call TRDJ3, with D tentatively TRDD3 (6 bases). The germline gives CDR1 GEAIGNYY, CDR2 EKD. This CDR3 contains 21 residues. The ends were cut back, 0 bases at V and 5 bases at J, with 25 bases in the middle. The CDR3 DNA sequence: TGTGCCTGTGACACCGCGGAGAGAGGGAGGGATAACCCCCGGGACACCCGACAGATGTTTTTC. Its translation: CACDTAERGRDNPRDTRQMFF.

The J gene is TRDJ3, the V gene TRDV2; 10 nucleotides align to TRDD3. This CDR3 is 18 amino acids long. Trimming cost V 7 bases and J 2 bases; bases outside gene matches: 10. CDR1 is GEAIGNYY, CDR2 EKD, per germline. CDR3 in amino acids: CACNMLGDSTWDTRQMFF. CDR3 DNA sequence: TGTGCCTGCAACATGCTGGGGGATAGTACCTGGGACACCCGACAGATGTTTTTC.

This clone was detected many times. A far bigger clonotype differs at one base, so this is likely a read error. The chain links TRDV2 to TRDJ1, with 9 bases aligning to TRDD3. CDR3 size: 20 residues. Germline V gene data show CDR1 as GEAIGNYY and CDR2 as EKD. This CDR3 reads CARDINTGGPWGIYTDKLIF. The DNA of the CDR3 is TGTGCCCGTGACATCAATACTGGGGGACCCTGGGGCATATACACCGATAAACTCATCTTT.